This T cell receptor (beta chain) was identified in a study of vaccination and CD4 T cells after COVID-19. An Oncomine TCR Beta short-read assay was used to sequence the DNA from cultured CD4+ T cells. TCRdb re-called the PCR reads with MiXCR, one entry per CDR3 protein. The table includes several thousand distinct CDR3 sequences, 50% detected once. A word on this clonotype: Its antigen remains unidentified.

The sample's treatment: roughly ten-day PBMC culture with coronavirus spike peptide pools or control peptides (ViraFEST assay). CD4+ T cells that came from the unexposed donor were collected before the COVID-19 pandemic (2011-2018). The sample was CD4+ T cells from blood, cultured in vitro. The sequence was collected from a human donor in good health.

This CDR3 is CASTKAGTSGKETQYF. CDR3 nucleotide sequence: TGTGCCAGCACTAAAGCCGGGACTAGCGGAAAAGAGACCCAGTACTTC. The chain combines TRBV6-1 with TRBJ2-5; 11 bases are shared with TRBD2. This CDR3 is 16 amino acids long. The germline gives CDR1 MNHNS, CDR2 SASEGT. J lost 3 bases, V lost 7 bases, and 10 bases had no gene match.